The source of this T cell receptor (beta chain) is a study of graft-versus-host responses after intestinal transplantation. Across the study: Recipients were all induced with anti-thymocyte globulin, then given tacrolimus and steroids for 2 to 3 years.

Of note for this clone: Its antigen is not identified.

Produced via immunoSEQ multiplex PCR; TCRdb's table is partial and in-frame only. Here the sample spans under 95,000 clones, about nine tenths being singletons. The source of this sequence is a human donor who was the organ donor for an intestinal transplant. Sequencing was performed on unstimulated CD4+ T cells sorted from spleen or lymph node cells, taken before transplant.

The DNA of the CDR3 is TGTGCCAGCAGGATAGCGGGGGGGCCCACCGGGGAGCTGTTTTTT. Its protein product is CASRIAGGPTGELFF. The V and J genes are TRBV6-5 and TRBJ2-2; TRBD2 matches 11 bases. V trimming: 6 bases; J trimming: 4 bases; junction bases outside the gene matches: 4. The CDR3 is made up of 15 amino acids. In germline, CDR1 is MNHEY, CDR2 SVGAGI.